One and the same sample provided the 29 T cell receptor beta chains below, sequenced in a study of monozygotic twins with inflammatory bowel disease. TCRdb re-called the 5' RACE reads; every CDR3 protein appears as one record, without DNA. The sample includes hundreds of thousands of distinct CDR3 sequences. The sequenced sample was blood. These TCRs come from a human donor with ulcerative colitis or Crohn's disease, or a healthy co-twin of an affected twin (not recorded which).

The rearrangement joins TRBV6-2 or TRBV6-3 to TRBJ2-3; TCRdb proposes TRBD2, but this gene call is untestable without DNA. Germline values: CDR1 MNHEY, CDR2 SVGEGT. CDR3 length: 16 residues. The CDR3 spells CASSSSRGRASDTQYF.

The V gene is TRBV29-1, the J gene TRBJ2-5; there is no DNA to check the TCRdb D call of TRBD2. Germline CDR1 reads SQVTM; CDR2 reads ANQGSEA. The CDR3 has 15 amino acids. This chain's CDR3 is CSVEERLAEQETQYF.

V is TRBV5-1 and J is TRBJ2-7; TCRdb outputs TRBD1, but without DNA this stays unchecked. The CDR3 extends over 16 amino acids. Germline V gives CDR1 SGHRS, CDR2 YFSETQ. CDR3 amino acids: CASSPTRTGGMGEQYF.

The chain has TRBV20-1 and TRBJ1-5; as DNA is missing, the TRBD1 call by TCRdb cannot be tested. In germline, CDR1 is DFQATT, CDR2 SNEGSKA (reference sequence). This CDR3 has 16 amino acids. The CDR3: CSASGDRVIQVQPQHF.

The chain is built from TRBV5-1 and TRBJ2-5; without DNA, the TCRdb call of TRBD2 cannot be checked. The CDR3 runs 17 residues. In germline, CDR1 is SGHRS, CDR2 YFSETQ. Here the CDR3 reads CASTTGTSGGLAETQYF.

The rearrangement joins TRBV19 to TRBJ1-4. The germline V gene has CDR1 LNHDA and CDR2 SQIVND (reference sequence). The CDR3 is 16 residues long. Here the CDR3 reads CASSLGTAPTNEKLFF.

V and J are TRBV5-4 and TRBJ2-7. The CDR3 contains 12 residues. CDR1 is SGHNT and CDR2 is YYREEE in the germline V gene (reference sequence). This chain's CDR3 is CASSSPPDVYHF. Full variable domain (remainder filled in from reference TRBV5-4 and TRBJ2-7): ETGVTQSPTHLIKTRGQQVTLRCSSQSGHNTVSWYQQALGQGPQFIFQYYREEENGRGNFPPRFSGLQFPNYSSELNVNALELDDSALYLCASSSPPDVYHFGPGTRLTVT.

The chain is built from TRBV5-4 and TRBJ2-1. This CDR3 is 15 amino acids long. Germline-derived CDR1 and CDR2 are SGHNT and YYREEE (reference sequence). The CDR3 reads CASSLGQGILNEQFF.

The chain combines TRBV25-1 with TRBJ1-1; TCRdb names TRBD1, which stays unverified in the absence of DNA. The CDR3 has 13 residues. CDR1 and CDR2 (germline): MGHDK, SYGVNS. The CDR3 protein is CASSGGQIFEAFF. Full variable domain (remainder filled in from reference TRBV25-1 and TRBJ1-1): EADIYQTPRYLVIGTGKKITLECSQTMGHDKMYWYQQDPGMELHLIHYSYGVNSTEKGDLSSESTVSRIRTEHFPLTLESARPSHTSQYLCASSGGQIFEAFFGQGTRLTVV.

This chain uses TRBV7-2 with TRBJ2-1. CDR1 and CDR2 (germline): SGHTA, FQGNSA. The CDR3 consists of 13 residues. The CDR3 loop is CASRLAGYNEQFF.

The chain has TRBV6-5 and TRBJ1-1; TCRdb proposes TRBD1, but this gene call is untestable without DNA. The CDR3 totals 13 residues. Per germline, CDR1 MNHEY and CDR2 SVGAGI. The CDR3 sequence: CASSYQDRTEAFF.

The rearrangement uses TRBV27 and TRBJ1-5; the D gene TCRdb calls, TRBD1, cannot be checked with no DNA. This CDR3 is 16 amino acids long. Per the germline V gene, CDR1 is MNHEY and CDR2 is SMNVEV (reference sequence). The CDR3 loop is CASGRQGGIGNQPQHF.

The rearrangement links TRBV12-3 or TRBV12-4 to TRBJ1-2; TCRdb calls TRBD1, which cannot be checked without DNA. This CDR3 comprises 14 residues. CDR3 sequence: CASSTGQGGYGYTF.

CDR3 loop: CAISDERSYEQYF. The chain recombines TRBV10-3 with TRBJ2-7. Germline V gives CDR1 ENHRY, CDR2 SYGVKD. The CDR3 loop spans 13 amino acids.

This CDR3 reads CASTTVPGTDTQYF. The chain employs TRBV28 and TRBJ2-3; TCRdb outputs TRBD1, but without DNA this stays unchecked. This CDR3 region has 14 residues. The germline gives CDR1 MDHEN, CDR2 SYDVKM.

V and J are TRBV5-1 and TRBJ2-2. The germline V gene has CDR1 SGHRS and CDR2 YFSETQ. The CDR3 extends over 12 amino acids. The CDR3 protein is CASSFNVGELFF. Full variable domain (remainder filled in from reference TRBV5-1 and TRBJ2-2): KAGVTQTPRYLIKTRGQQVTLSCSPISGHRSVSWYQQTPGQGLQFLFEYFSETQRNKGNFPGRFSGRQFSNSRSEMNVSTLELGDSALYLCASSFNVGELFFGEGSRLTVL.

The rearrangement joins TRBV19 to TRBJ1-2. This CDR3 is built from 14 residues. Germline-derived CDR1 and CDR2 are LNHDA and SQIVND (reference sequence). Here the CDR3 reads CASRGAGGNYGYTF.

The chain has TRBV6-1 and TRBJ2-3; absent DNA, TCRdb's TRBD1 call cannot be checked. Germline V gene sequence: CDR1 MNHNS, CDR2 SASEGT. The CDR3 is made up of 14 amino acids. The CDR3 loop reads CASRPEPGSDTQYF.

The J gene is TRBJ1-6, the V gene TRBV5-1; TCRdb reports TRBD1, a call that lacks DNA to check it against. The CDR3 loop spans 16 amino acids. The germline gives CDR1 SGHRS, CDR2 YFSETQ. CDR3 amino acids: CASSPRESSYNSPLHF.

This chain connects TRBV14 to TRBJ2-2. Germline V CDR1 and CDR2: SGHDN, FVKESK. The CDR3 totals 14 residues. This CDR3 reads CASSQVWNTGELFF.

Here the CDR3 reads CASSPGKDRGYEQYF. This chain connects TRBV18 to TRBJ2-7; the D gene TCRdb calls, TRBD1, cannot be checked with no DNA. CDR1 KGHSH and CDR2 LQKENI come from the germline V gene. CDR3 length: 15 residues.

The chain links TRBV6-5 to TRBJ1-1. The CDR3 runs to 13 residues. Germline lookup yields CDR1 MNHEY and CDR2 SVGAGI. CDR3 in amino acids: CASRVSRNTEAFF.

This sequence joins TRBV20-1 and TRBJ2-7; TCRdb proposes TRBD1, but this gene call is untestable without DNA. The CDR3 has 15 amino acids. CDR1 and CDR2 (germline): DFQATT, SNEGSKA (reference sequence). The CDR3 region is CSASPPGGRRGEQYF.

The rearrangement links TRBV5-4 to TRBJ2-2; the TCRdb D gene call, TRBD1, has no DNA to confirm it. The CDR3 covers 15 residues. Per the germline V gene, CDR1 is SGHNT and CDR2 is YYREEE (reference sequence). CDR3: CASSEDRLNTGELFF. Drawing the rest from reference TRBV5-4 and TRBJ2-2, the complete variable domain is ETGVTQSPTHLIKTRGQQVTLRCSSQSGHNTVSWYQQALGQGPQFIFQYYREEENGRGNFPPRFSGLQFPNYSSELNVNALELDDSALYLCASSEDRLNTGELFFGEGSRLTVL.

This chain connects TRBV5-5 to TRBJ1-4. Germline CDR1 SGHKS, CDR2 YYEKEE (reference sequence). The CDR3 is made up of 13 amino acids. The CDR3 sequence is CASSFPGNEKLFF.

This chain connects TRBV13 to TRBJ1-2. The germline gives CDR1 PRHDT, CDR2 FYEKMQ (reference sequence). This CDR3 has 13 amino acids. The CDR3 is CASSSSAGYGYTF.

CDR3 amino acids: CASSSNLAEDNTGELFF. The chain carries TRBV7-9 and TRBJ2-2. This CDR3 has 17 residues. Germline V gene data show CDR1 as SEHNR and CDR2 as FQNEAQ (reference sequence).

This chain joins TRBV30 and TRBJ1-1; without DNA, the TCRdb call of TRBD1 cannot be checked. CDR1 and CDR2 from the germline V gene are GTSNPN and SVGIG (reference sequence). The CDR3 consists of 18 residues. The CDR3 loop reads CAWSSPSGQVGLNTEAFF.

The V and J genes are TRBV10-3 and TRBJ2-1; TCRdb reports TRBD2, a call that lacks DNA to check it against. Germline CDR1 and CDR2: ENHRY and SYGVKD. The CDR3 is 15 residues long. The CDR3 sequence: CAIGVRTSGENEQFF.